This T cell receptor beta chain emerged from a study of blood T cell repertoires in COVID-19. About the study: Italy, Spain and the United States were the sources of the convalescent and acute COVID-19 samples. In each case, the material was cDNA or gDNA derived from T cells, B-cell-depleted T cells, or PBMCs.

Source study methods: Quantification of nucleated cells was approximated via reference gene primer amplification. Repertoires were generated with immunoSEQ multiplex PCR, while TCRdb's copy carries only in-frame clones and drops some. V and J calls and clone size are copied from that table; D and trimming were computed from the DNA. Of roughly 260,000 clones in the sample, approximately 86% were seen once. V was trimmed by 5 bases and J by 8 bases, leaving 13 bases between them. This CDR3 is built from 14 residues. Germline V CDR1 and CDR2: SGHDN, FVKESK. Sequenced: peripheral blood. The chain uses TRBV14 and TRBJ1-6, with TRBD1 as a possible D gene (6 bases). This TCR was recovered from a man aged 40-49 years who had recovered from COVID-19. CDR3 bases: TGTGCCAGCAGCTCTCACAGGGCGGATTCACCCCTCCACTTT. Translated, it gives CASSSHRADSPLHF.